This entry is about one T cell receptor beta chain. The CDR3 is cut off 3 residues early in the read; its end comes from the germline J gene. This record comes from a study of T cells in women clearing cervical HPV infection. V gave up 3 bases and J gave up 6 bases, with 9 bases separating them. This CDR3 is built from 14 residues. Germline loops: CDR1 KGHSH, CDR2 LQKENI. Method: immunoSEQ multiplex PCR; TCRdb's copy keeps in-frame clones and lacks some. This sample's table reports roughly 15,000 clones. This TCR derives from a woman between 18 and 70 years old with a cervical HPV16 infection that either progressed to CIN3+ or cleared (not recorded which). Material for sequencing was blood buffy coat. The chain has TRBV18 and TRBJ1-6; TRBD1 is a possible D gene (5 bases). The CDR3 is CASSPFRVNSPLHF. Partial CDR3 DNA: TGTGCCAGCTCACCGTTCAGGGTTAATTCACCC.